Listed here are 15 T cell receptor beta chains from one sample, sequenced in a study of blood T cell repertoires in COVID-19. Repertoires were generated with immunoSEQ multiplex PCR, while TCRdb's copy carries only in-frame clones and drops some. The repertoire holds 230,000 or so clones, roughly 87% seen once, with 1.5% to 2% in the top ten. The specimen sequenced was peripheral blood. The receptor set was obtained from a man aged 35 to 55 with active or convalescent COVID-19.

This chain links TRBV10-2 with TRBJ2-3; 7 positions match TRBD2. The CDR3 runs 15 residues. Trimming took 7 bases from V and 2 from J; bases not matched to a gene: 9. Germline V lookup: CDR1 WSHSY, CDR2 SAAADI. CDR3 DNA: TGCGCCAGCACTAGTAATCAGCGGGACACAGATACGCAGTATTTT. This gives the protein CASTSNQRDTDTQYF.

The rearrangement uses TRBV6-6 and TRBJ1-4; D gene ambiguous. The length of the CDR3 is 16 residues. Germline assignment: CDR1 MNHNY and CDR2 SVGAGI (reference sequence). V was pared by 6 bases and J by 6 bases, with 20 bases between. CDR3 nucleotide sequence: TGTGCCAGCAGCCCACGTGTCGGGGTCTACGATGAAAAACTGTTTTTT. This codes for CASSPRVGVYDEKLFF.

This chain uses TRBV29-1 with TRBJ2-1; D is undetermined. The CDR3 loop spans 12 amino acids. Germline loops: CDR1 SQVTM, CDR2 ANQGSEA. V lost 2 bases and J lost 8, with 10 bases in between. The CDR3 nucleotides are TGCAGCGTTGAATCTCCCACGGATGAGCAGTTCTTC. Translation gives CSVESPTDEQFF.

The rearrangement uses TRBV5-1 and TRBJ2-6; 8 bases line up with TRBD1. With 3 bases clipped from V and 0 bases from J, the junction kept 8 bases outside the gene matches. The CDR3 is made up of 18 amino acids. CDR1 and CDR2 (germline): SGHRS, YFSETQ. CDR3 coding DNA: TGCGCCAGCAGCTCTCGTGCAGGGGGCAGCTCTGGGGCCAACGTCCTGACTTTC. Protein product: CASSSRAGGSSGANVLTF.

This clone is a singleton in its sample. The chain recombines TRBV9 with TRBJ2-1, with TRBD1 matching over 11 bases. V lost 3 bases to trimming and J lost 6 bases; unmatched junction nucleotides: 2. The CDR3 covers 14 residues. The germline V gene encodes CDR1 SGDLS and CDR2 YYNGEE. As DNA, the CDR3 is TGTGCCAGCAGCGGGACAGGGGGCCCCAATGAGCAGTTCTTC. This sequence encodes CASSGTGGPNEQFF.

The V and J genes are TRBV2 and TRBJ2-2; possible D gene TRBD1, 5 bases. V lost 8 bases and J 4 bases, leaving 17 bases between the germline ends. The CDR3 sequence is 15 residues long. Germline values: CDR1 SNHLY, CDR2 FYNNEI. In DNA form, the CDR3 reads TGTGCCAGCTCGGTTCAGGGTGGGATCACCGGGGAGCTGTTTTTT. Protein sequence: CASSVQGGITGELFF.

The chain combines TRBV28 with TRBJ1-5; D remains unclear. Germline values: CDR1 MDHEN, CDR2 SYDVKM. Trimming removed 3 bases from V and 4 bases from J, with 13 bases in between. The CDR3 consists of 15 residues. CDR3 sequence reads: CASSFDSRGNQPQHF. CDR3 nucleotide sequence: TGTGCCAGCAGTTTTGATTCCCGGGGAAATCAGCCCCAGCATTTT.

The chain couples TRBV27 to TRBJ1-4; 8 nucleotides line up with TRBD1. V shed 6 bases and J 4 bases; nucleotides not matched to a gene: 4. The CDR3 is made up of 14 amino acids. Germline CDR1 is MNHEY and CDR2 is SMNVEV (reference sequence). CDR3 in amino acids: CASSRGQVNEKLFF. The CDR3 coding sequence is TGTGCCAGCAGCCGGGGACAGGTTAATGAAAAACTGTTTTTT.

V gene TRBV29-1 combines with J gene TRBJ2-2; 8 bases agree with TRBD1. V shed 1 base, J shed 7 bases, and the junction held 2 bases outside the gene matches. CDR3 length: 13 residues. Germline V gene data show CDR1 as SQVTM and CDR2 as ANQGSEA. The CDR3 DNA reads TGCAGCGTTGAAGGGACAGGGAGCGGGGAGCTGTTTTTT. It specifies CSVEGTGSGELFF.

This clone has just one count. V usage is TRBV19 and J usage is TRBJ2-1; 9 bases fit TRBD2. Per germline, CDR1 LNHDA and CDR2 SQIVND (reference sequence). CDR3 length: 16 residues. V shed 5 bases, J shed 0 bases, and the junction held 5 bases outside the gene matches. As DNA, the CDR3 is TGTGCCAGTAGTTTGCGACTAGCGGCCTCCTACAATGAGCAGTTCTTC. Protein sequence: CASSLRLAASYNEQFF.

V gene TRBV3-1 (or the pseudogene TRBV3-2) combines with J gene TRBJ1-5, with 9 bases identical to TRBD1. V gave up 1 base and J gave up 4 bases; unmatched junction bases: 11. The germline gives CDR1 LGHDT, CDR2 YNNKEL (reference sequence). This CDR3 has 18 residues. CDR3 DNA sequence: TGTGCCAGCAGCCAAGGAGTAGTCAGGACAGGGGTTAATCAGCCCCAGCATTTT. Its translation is CASSQGVVRTGVNQPQHF.

The CDR3 DNA is TGTGCCAGCAGGGCCGGGACAGGGGCTTACGAGCAGTACTTC. Amino acids: CASRAGTGAYEQYF. V and J are TRBV5-5 and TRBJ2-7; TRBD1 matches 10 bases. V lost 5 bases and J lost 4; bases outside the gene matches: 6. This CDR3 has 14 residues. The germline CDR1 and CDR2 sequences are SGHKS and YYEKEE (reference sequence).

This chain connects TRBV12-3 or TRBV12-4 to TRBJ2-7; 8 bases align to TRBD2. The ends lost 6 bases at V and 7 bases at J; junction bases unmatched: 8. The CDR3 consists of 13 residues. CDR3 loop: CASSRLAPGEQYF. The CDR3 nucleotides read TGTGCCAGCAGCAGACTAGCGCCGGGGGAGCAGTACTTC.

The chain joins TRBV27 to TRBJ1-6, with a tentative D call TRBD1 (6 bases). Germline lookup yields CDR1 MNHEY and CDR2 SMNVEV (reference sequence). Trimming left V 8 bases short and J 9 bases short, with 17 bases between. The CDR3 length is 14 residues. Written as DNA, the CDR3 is TGTGCCAGCGGATACAGGGAATCGGGTTCACCCCTCCACTTT. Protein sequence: CASGYRESGSPLHF.

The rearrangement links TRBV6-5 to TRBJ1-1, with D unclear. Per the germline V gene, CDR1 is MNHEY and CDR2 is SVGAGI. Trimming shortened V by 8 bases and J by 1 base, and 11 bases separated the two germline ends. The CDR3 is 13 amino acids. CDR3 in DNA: TGTGCCAGCCATCAGTGGTCGAACACTGAAGCTTTCTTT. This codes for CASHQWSNTEAFF.